The entry below describes one T cell receptor beta chain. These data are taken from a study of blood T cell repertoires in COVID-19. Study-wide background: T cells, B-cell-depleted T cells, or PBMCs supplied cDNA or gDNA.

Trimming removed 5 bases from V and 0 bases from J; junction bases left unmatched: 16. The CDR3 extends over 20 amino acids. CDR1 and CDR2 (germline): SGHDN, FVKESK. In the original workflow: Estimation of nucleated cell counts relied on the amplification of reference gene primers. Measured with immunoSEQ multiplex PCR; TCRdb has only the in-frame clones, and not every one. V, J and clone size derive from that table, while D and trimming were established from the DNA sequence. Among more than 95,000 clones listed, 70% to 90% were seen once. The receptor was derived from a woman aged 55 to 70 in a cohort sampled during active or convalescent COVID-19. The sequenced sample consisted of peripheral blood. The rearrangement joins TRBV14 to TRBJ1-5; 10 nucleotides match TRBD1. Here the CDR3 reads CASSFRQRDRGYHSNQPQHF. CDR3 sequence (DNA): TGTGCCAGCAGCTTTAGGCAACGGGACAGGGGATACCATAGCAATCAGCCCCAGCATTTT.